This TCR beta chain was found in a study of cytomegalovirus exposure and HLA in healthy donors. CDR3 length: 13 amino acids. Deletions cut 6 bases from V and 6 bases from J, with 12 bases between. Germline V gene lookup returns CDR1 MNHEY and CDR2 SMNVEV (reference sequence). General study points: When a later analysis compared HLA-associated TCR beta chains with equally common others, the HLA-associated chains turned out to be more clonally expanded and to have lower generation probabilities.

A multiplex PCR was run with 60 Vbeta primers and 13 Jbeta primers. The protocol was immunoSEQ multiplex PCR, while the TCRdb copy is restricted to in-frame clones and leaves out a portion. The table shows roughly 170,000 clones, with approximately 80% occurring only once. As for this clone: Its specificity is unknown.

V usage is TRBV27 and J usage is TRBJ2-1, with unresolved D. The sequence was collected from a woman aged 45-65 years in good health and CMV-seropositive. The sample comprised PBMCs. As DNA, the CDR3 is TGTGCCAGCAGCATCTCACGGTCCAATGAGCAGTTCTTC. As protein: CASSISRSNEQFF.